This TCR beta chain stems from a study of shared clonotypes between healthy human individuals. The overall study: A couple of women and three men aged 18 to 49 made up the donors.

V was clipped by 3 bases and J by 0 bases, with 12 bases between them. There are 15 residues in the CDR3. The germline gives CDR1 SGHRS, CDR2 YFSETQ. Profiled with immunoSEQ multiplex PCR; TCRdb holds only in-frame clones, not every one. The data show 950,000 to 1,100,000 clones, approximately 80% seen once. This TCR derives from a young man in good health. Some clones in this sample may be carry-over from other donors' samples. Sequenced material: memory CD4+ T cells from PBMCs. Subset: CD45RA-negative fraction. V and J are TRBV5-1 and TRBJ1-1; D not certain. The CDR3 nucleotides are TGCGCCAGCAGCTCAAATTTTGGGGTGAACACTGAAGCTTTCTTT. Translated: CASSSNFGVNTEAFF.